What follows are 17 T cell receptor beta chains derived from one specimen sequenced in a study of identical twins. One entry per CDR3 protein results from TCRdb running MiXCR on the 5' RACE reads. The sample records fewer than 650,000 distinct CDR3 sequences, under 8.5% being singletons. The sample was also reused in another study, on yellow fever vaccine responses in identical twins.

The sample was PBMCs. These receptors all stem from a woman aged 18-29 years in good health.

This chain connects TRBV7-2 to TRBJ2-3; unclear D gene. Per the germline V gene, CDR1 is SGHTA and CDR2 is FQGNSA. The CDR3 has 17 residues. The V gene lost 1 base and the J gene lost 0 bases, with 14 bases spanning the gap. The CDR3 protein is CASSLVVGAASTDTQYF. CDR3 coding DNA: TGTGCCAGCAGCTTAGTGGTAGGAGCCGCTAGCACAGATACGCAGTATTTT.

This clonotype was seen a handful of times. This chain links TRBV15 with TRBJ1-6; no firm D call. From germline, CDR1 is LNHNV and CDR2 YYDKDF (reference sequence). The CDR3 length is 14 residues. V lost 0 bases, J lost 14 bases, and 14 bases lay in between. In DNA form, the CDR3 reads TGTGCCACCAGCAGAGATGGCGGGGTGGCGGCCCTCCACTTT. This codes for CATSRDGGVAALHF.

The rearrangement links TRBV6-6 to TRBJ2-7, with D unclear. Germline CDR1 and CDR2: MNHNY and SVGAGI (reference sequence). The CDR3 sequence is 13 residues long. V lost 0 bases and J lost 4, with 7 bases in between. CDR3 coding DNA: TGTGCCAGCAGTTACTCGAGAACTTACGAGCAGTACGTC. It codes for CASSYSRTYEQYV.

This clonotype was found many times. The CDR3 loop is CASRGGTSGQYNEQFF. The CDR3 nucleotides are TGTGCCAGCAGGGGGGGGACTAGCGGGCAGTACAATGAGCAGTTCTTC. V is TRBV2 and J is TRBJ2-1; 12 bases align to TRBD2. Germline assignment: CDR1 SNHLY and CDR2 FYNNEI. With V trimmed by 6 bases and J by 4 bases, 7 bases remained unmatched. This CDR3 has 16 amino acids.

The rearrangement joins TRBV20-1 to TRBJ2-3; D ambiguous. V lost 6 bases to trimming and J lost 6 bases, with 13 bases between them. This CDR3 is 12 amino acids long. Per germline, CDR1 DFQATT and CDR2 SNEGSKA (reference sequence). CDR3 bases: TGCAGTGCCGGACCCGCTGGCGATACGCAGTATTTT. Encoded protein: CSAGPAGDTQYF.

This clonotype was counted between two and nine times. CDR3 sequence: CASSLWYLGVNTEAFF. For the CDR3, the DNA is TGCGCCAGCAGCTTGTGGTACTTGGGTGTGAACACTGAAGCTTTCTTT. The genes are TRBV5-1 and TRBJ1-1, with D unclear. Germline V gene data show CDR1 as SGHRS and CDR2 as YFSETQ. V was cut by 1 base and J by 0 bases, with 13 bases left in between. The CDR3 has 16 amino acids.

The rearrangement links TRBV6-5 to TRBJ2-4; weak D call: TRBD1 (5 bases). The CDR3 extends over 14 amino acids. Germline CDR1 is MNHEY and CDR2 is SVGAGI. With 6 bases removed from V and 0 bases from J, the gap between germline ends came to 9 bases. Here the CDR3 reads CASRYQGAKNIQYF. The CDR3 DNA sequence: TGTGCCAGCAGATACCAGGGAGCCAAAAACATTCAGTACTTC.

The CDR3 loop reads CSARGASMNTEAFF. In DNA form, the CDR3 reads TGCAGTGCTAGAGGGGCCAGTATGAACACTGAAGCTTTCTTT. The chain joins TRBV20-1 to TRBJ1-1; D call uncertain. The CDR3 has 14 residues. The germline gives CDR1 DFQATT, CDR2 SNEGSKA (reference sequence). Trimming cost V 1 base and J 0 bases, with 9 bases left between them.

This clonotype turned up a few times. The chain carries TRBV12-3 or TRBV12-4 and TRBJ2-1; TRBD2 aligns across 11 bases. This CDR3 is built from 15 residues. The ends lost 5 bases at V and 7 bases at J; junction bases unmatched: 7. In nucleotides, the CDR3 is TGTGCCAGCAGTATACTAGCGGGAGCTTCGAATGAGCAGTTCTTC. Its protein product is CASSILAGASNEQFF.

This clonotype was counted many times. The chain recombines TRBV4-1 with TRBJ1-1; D perhaps matches TRBD1 (6 bases). Germline V gene data show CDR1 as MGHRA and CDR2 as YSYEKL. The length of the CDR3 is 17 residues. The V and J ends lost 0 bases and 5 bases respectively, with 19 bases between them. CDR3 in DNA: TGCGCCAGCAGCCAAGACCCTTTACAGGGTAGTTTGACTGAAGCTTTCTTT. Amino acids: CASSQDPLQGSLTEAFF.

This rearrangement joins TRBV15 to TRBJ1-4; D unclear. The germline V gene has CDR1 LNHNV and CDR2 YYDKDF (reference sequence). V gave up 8 bases and J gave up 6 bases, with 19 bases separating them. The CDR3 has 15 residues. The CDR3 DNA reads TGTGCCACCGGCCCCCGGGCCGGGTGGGATGAAAAACTGTTTTTT. Protein product: CATGPRAGWDEKLFF.

The chain combines TRBV7-9 with TRBJ2-3, with 7 bases that match TRBD1. Per the germline V gene, CDR1 is SEHNR and CDR2 is FQNEAQ (reference sequence). The V and J ends lost 5 bases and 4 bases, in that order; junction bases with no gene match: 6. The CDR3 is made up of 14 amino acids. This CDR3 reads CASSLQGRSDTQYF. DNA for the CDR3: TGTGCCAGCAGCCTACAGGGGCGGTCAGATACGCAGTATTTT.

This clonotype was found many times. The chain combines TRBV2 with TRBJ2-3, with D tentatively TRBD1 (6 bases). V was trimmed by 7 bases and J by 2 bases, leaving 10 bases between them. Germline V gene lookup returns CDR1 SNHLY and CDR2 FYNNEI. The CDR3 has 13 amino acids. The CDR3 nucleotides are TGTGCCAGCAAGAGGGACAACACAGATACGCAGTATTTT. Translated, it gives CASKRDNTDTQYF.

The genes are TRBV14 and TRBJ2-2, with 7 nucleotides matching TRBD2. The CDR3 totals 14 residues. Germline CDR1 reads SGHDN; CDR2 reads FVKESK. Losses at the gene ends were 2 bases for V and 4 bases for J; bases not matched to a gene: 1. CDR3 nucleotide sequence: TGTGCCAGCAGCCAATCTAGCGGCACCGGGGAGCTGTTTTTT. It translates to CASSQSSGTGELFF.

This chain links TRBV19 with TRBJ2-1; 7 bases match TRBD2. From germline, CDR1 is LNHDA and CDR2 SQIVND (reference sequence). The CDR3 contains 15 residues. V was clipped by 0 bases and J by 8 bases; unmatched bases: 7. As DNA, the CDR3 is TGTGCCAGTAGTATAGAAGCGGGAAAAAGGGATGAGCAGTTCTTC. Translated, it gives CASSIEAGKRDEQFF.

The rearrangement uses TRBV5-6 and TRBJ2-4, with D perhaps matching TRBD1 (5 bases). Germline CDR1 and CDR2: SGHDT and YYEEEE. V gave up 2 bases and J gave up 4 bases, with 13 bases separating them. This CDR3 is 15 amino acids long. CDR3 in DNA: TGTGCCAGCAGCTTTTTCCATGGACAAAAAAACATTCAGTACTTC. This translates into CASSFFHGQKNIQYF.

This clonotype was seen a few times. This chain connects TRBV9 to TRBJ1-2; 7 bases are shared with TRBD1. CDR3 size: 14 residues. CDR1 is SGDLS, CDR2 YYNGEE, per germline. Germline trimming cut 4 bases from V and 7 bases from J; bases unmatched to any gene: 10. CDR3 bases: TGTGCCAGCAGCCGAACATACAGACAGGGTGGCTACACCTTC. Translated, it gives CASSRTYRQGGYTF.